This T cell receptor (beta chain) was sequenced in a study of post-analysis software for immune sequencing data. For the study at large: There were relapsing-remitting, secondary progressive and progressive-relapsing multiple sclerosis among the disease courses included.

This clonotype has a handful of counts. What it binds is not known. Study conclusions and caveats: Strong co-clustering by F measure linked samples that shared a preparation batch. Those with multiple sclerosis, the patient group, showed significantly lower normalized Chao1 diversity than controls. There were five TRBV segments more frequent in patients than controls, and TRBV5-6, TRBV5-1 and TRBV20-1 were among them.

Unique molecular identifiers had been added to the TCR beta cDNA libraries. The T cell input of about 0.9 to 10 million gave around 540,000 cDNA molecules. From the PCR reads, TCRdb called clonotypes with MiXCR, one entry per CDR3 protein. This sample has fewer than 850,000 distinct CDR3 sequences, with about 32% found just once. The trim removed 3 bases at V and 9 bases at J, leaving 3 bases unmatched. This CDR3 is built from 11 residues. CDR1 is DFQATT, CDR2 SNEGSKA, per germline (reference sequence). The chain combines TRBV20-1 with TRBJ1-2; 8 nucleotides align to TRBD1. The sequenced material came from blood. This sequence was found in a girl aged 10-17 years with multiple sclerosis. The CDR3 DNA sequence: TGCAGTGCTAGCAGGGGGCTTCGCTACACCTTC. This translates into CSASRGLRYTF.